The following is a T cell receptor beta chain sequence with its context. Treatment defined: oral pan-JAK inhibitor, 5-10 mg twice daily. Extraction and reverse transcription of RNA yielded cDNA as the sequencing template. Data came from immunoSEQ multiplex PCR; TCRdb stores just in-frame clones and leaves some out. The data show 150,000 to 200,000 clones, with about three fifths seen just once and approximately 16% held by the top ten. The sample belongs to a study of CD8+ T cells in alopecia areata. The CDR3 is 13 residues long. From germline, CDR1 is MNHEY and CDR2 SVGAGI. Trimming stripped 4 bases from V and 2 bases from J, with 8 bases between.

This receptor was identified in a human donor with alopecia areata. This sequence joins TRBV6-5 and TRBJ1-1; no definite D call. The sequenced sample was CD4+ T cells sorted from blood, obtained around week 55, from a patient treated with tofacitinib. The CDR3 sequence is CASSSSGNTEAFF. As DNA, the CDR3 is TGTGCCAGCAGTTCATCGGGAAACACTGAAGCTTTCTTT.